This T cell receptor beta chain was sequenced during a study of T cell responses to AZD1222 COVID-19 vaccine. Overall study results and limits: The repertoires were collected only after the peak T cell response. Most donors were white British, females outnumbered males, and clonal diversity was possibly underestimated.

Assay: immunoSEQ multiplex PCR; the TCRdb copy retains only in-frame clones and omits some. The sample lists roughly 180,000 clones; about 90% were seen once. This clone was picked up one time. What it binds is not known. Trimming took 2 bases from V and 11 from J, leaving 10 bases between them. This CDR3 is built from 12 residues. Per germline, CDR1 ENHRY and CDR2 SYGVKD. Sequencing used peripheral blood, obtained on day 0 of AZD1222 vaccination. This clonotype originated in an adult in good health. The V call is TRBV10-3, the J call TRBJ1-5; D gene uncertain. CDR3 in DNA: TGTGCCATCAGTGAGAATACCCTTTCCCAGCATTTT. Translation gives CAISENTLSQHF.